These T cell receptor beta chains were read from a single sample in a study of blood T cells in healthy people across ages. TCRdb ran MiXCR on the 5' RACE reads and lists one entry per CDR3 protein. The data hold approximately 1.5 million distinct CDR3 sequences, with approximately 39% observed a single time. The sample was blood. These receptors were obtained from a woman younger than 30 in good health. CDR3s include the opening cysteine and the closing phenylalanine or tryptophan. The D gene is left open where the match is weak. Expanded clones get a size class; other rows say once, few or many, or leave the size out.

>-|TRBV7-2|-|TRBJ2-3
CASSLSGQTTDTQYF
TGTGCCAGCAGCTTAAGCGGACAGACCACAGATACGCAGTATTTT
>-|TRBV28|-|TRBJ1-5
CASSILFQDSNQPQHF
TGTGCCAGCAGTATCCTCTTCCAGGATAGCAATCAGCCCCAGCATTTT
>-|TRBV20-1|-|TRBJ2-7
CSARDMGRLTYEQYF
TGCAGTGCTAGAGATATGGGCAGATTGACCTACGAGCAGTACTTC
>many|TRBV20-1|TRBD2|TRBJ2-7
CSARAGGASYEQYF
TGCAGTGCTCGGGCGGGAGGGGCTTCCTACGAGCAGTACTTC
>-|TRBV5-5|-|TRBJ1-2
CASSVVQPYGYTF
TGTGCCAGCAGCGTGGTGCAGCCGTATGGCTACACCTTC
>few|TRBV11-2|-|TRBJ2-7
CASSRLQPASEQYF
TGTGCCAGCAGTCGACTCCAACCGGCGAGCGAGCAGTACTTC
>-|TRBV12-3/TRBV12-4|-|TRBJ2-1
CASSSGRGLPREQFF
TGTGCCAGCTCGTCCGGAAGGGGACTCCCTAGAGAGCAGTTCTTC
>-|TRBV20-1|TRBD1|TRBJ2-3
CSAGDRGGPVSSRQYF
TGCAGTGCGGGGGACAGGGGGGGGCCCGTTTCTAGTCGGCAGTATTTT
>few|TRBV20-1|-|TRBJ2-7
CSAVAGGEQYF
TGCAGTGCTGTAGCCGGGGGCGAGCAGTACTTC
>-|TRBV5-1|TRBD2|TRBJ2-1
CASSLVRGLGAGNEQFF
TGCGCCAGCAGTCTGGTCAGGGGACTAGGCGCTGGCAATGAGCAGTTCTTC
>few|TRBV5-1|-|TRBJ1-4
CASSLRSGSTNEKLFF
TGCGCCAGCAGCTTGCGTTCGGGAAGTACTAATGAAAAACTGTTTTTT
>-|TRBV6-5|-|TRBJ1-6
CASSSGRPYNSPLHF
TGTGCCAGCAGTTCTGGACGTCCCTATAATTCACCCCTCCACTTT
>-|TRBV12-3/TRBV12-4|TRBD2|TRBJ2-7
CASSCPTSGVYEQYF
TGTGCCAGCAGTTGCCCGACTAGCGGAGTCTACGAGCAGTACTTC
>-|TRBV2|TRBD1|TRBJ1-2
CAGRADRSYGYTF
TGTGCCGGCAGGGCGGACAGGAGCTATGGCTACACCTTC
>-|TRBV4-3|-|TRBJ2-7
CASSQARDSSYEQYF
TGCGCCAGCAGCCAAGCCCGGGACTCCTCCTACGAGCAGTACTTC
>-|TRBV27|-|TRBJ2-7
CASSLSRGLGSYEQYF
TGTGCCAGCAGTTTATCGCGGGGCCTAGGCTCCTACGAGCAGTACTTC
>-|TRBV7-8|-|TRBJ1-1
CASTRFRGGMNTEAFF
TGTGCCAGCACCCGTTTTCGGGGGGGGATGAACACTGAAGCTTTCTTT
>-|TRBV12-3/TRBV12-4|-|TRBJ1-1
CASSMGAVYTEAFF
TGTGCCAGCAGTATGGGGGCAGTGTACACTGAAGCTTTCTTT